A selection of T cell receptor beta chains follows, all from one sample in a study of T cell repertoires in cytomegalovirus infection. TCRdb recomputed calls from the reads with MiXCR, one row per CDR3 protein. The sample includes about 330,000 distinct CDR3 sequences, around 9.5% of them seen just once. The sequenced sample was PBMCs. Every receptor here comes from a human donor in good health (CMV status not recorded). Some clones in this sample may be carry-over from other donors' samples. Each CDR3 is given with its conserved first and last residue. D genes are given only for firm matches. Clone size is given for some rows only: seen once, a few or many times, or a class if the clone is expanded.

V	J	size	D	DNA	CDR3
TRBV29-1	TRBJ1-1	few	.	TGCAGCGCGGAGGCGGGTATGAACACTGAAGCTTTCTTT	CSAEAGMNTEAFF
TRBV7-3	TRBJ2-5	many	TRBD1	TGTGCCAGCAGCCCTGGACAGGGGGCAAGAGAGACCCAGTACTTC	CASSPGQGARETQYF
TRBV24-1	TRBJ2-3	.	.	TGTGCCACCAGTTCCGCAATCCCAGATACGCAGTATTTT	CATSSAIPDTQYF
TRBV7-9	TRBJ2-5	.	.	TGTGCCAGCAGCTTAGCTGCGCGAGTTCACGACTTCGGGGAGACCCAGTACTTC	CASSLAARVHDFGETQYF
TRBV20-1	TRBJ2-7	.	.	TGCAGCGCTAGAGGGCCCTACGAGCAGTACTTC	CSARGPYEQYF
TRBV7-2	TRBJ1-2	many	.	TGTGCCAGCAGCTTCCTCGGGAGTCAGAACTATGGCTACACCTTC	CASSFLGSQNYGYTF
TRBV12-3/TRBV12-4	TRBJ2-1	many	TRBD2	TGTGCCAGCAGCGGTTGGACTAGCGGGGACAATGAGCAGTTCTTC	CASSGWTSGDNEQFF
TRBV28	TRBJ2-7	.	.	TGTGCCAGCAGTTTATCTTCGCGGGGCCTGGGGGAGCAGTACTTC	CASSLSSRGLGEQYF
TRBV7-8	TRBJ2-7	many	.	TGTGCCAGCAGCCCTCCTTCCGGCGATCTGAGCTACGAGCAGTACTTC	CASSPPSGDLSYEQYF
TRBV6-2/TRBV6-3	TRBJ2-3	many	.	TGTGCCAGCAGTTCCTACAGCGGGTCAGATACGCAGTATTTT	CASSSYSGSDTQYF
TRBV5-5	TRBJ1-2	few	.	TGTGCCAGCAGCTTGTTTGGCGAATGGATGAGTGGCTACACCTTC	CASSLFGEWMSGYTF
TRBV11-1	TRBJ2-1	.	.	TGTGCCAGCAGCTTCCGGCCAGGGGACAATGAGCAGTTCTTC	CASSFRPGDNEQFF
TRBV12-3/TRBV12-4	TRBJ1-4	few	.	TGTGCCAGCAGTCCGGAAGATGAAAAACTGTTTTTT	CASSPEDEKLFF
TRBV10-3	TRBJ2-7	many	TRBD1	TGTGCCATCAGTTGGGACAGGTACTACGAGCAGTACTTC	CAISWDRYYEQYF
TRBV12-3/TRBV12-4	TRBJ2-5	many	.	TGTGCCAGCAGTTATACCCTGGGGGAAGGGGCTCAAGAGACCCAGTACTTC	CASSYTLGEGAQETQYF
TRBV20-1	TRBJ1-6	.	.	TGCAGTGCTAGAGATTACAACAGTAGGGCTGGGCCTGATAATTCACCCCTCCACTTT	CSARDYNSRAGPDNSPLHF
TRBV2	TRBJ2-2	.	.	TGTGCCAGCAGACAAGAGCGGGGGGAGCTGTTTTTT	CASRQERGELFF
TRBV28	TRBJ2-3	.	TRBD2	TGTGCCAGCAGCCGGAGCGGGGGGCCTTTCACAGATACGCAGTATTTT	CASSRSGGPFTDTQYF
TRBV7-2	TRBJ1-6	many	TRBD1	TGTGCCAGCAGCCCCCGGACAGGGGGTAATTCACCCCTCCACTTT	CASSPRTGGNSPLHF
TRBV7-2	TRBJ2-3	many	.	TGTGCCAGCAGCTTAGCGGGAGGTTTTGGTCGCACAGATACGCAGTATTTT	CASSLAGGFGRTDTQYF
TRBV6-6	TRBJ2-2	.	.	TGTGCCAGCAGGGGCCTGGGTCAGCTTAACACCGGGGAGCTGTTTTTT	CASRGLGQLNTGELFF
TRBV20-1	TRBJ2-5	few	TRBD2	TGCAGTGCTAGAGATTGGGGGGGGAGCCAAGAGACCCAGTACTTC	CSARDWGGSQETQYF
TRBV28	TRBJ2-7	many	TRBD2	TGTGCCAGCACCCGTCCTAGCGGACCCGAGCAGTACTTC	CASTRPSGPEQYF
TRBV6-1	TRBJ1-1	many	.	TGTGCCAGCAGACGGAGGGGCACTGAAGCTTTCTTT	CASRRRGTEAFF
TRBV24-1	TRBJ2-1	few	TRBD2	TGTGCCACCAGTGATCCTGCGGGGGTCTCCTACAATGAGCAGTTCTTC	CATSDPAGVSYNEQFF
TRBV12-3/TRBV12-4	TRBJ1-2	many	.	TGTGCCAGCAGTTTAGTCCAGCCTTCGTTAGCTAACTATGGCTACACCTTC	CASSLVQPSLANYGYTF
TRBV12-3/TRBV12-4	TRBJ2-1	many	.	TGTGCCAGCAGTTGGGCAGGGAATTTAGGTGAGCAGTTCTTC	CASSWAGNLGEQFF
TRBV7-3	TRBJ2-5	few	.	TGTGCCAGCAGCTTAGAACATACCCCGCAAGAGACCCAGTACTTC	CASSLEHTPQETQYF
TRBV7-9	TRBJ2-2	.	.	TGTGCCAGCAGCTATCGACTCGAATCCGGGGAGCTGTTTTTT	CASSYRLESGELFF
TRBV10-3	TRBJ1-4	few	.	TGTGCCATCCTGACAGAGCAGCCGAATGGGGCTAATGAAAAACTGTTTTTT	CAILTEQPNGANEKLFF
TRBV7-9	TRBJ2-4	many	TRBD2	TGTGCCAGCAGCTTACGCGGGGGAGGAAAAGAAGGCAAAAACATTCAGTACTTC	CASSLRGGGKEGKNIQYF
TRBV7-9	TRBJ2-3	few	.	TGTGCCAGCAGCTCCGAGACAGCTAGGCAATCTAGCACAGATACGCAGTATTTT	CASSSETARQSSTDTQYF
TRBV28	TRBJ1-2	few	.	TGTGCCAGCAGCAGAGGTGAGCGCTACACCTTC	CASSRGERYTF
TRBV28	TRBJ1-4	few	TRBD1	TGTGCCAGCAGTGAAATCGGGACAGGGAATGAAAAACTGTTTTTT	CASSEIGTGNEKLFF
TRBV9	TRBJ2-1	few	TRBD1	TGTGCCAGCAGCGGGGGACAGGGATCCTACAATGAGCAGTTCTTC	CASSGGQGSYNEQFF
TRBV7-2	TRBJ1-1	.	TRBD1	TGTGCCAGCAGCTGGGGACAGGGACACACTGAAGCTTTCTTT	CASSWGQGHTEAFF
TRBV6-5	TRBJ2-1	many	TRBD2	TGTGCCAGCAGTTTGACCCTCTTAGCGGGGGGTAACAATGAGCAGTTCTTC	CASSLTLLAGGNNEQFF
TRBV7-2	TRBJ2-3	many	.	TGTGCCAGCAGCTTTCCGCCGGGGAGCGGACCCACAGATACGCAGTATTTT	CASSFPPGSGPTDTQYF
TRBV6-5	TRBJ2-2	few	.	TGTGCCAGCAGGGGGGTGTACGGGGAGCTGTTTTTT	CASRGVYGELFF
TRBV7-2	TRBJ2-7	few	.	TGTGCCAGCAGCCCGGCAAGGCACGAGCAGTACTTC	CASSPARHEQYF
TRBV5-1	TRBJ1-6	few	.	TGCGCCAGCAGGAGAATCGGACAGTCGATTAATTCACCCCTCCACTTT	CASRRIGQSINSPLHF
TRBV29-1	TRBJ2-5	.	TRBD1	TGCAGCGGGGGACAGCAAGAGACCCAGTACTTC	CSGGQQETQYF
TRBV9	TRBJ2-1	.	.	TGTGCCAGCAGTCTGAACAGGGGGGGTGGCTACGAGCAGTTCTTC	CASSLNRGGGYEQFF
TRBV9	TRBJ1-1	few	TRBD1	TGTGCCAGCAGCGGACTGACAGGGGTGGCCACTGAAGCTTTCTTT	CASSGLTGVATEAFF
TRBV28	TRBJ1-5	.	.	TGTGCCAGCAACACGGACTTCAGGCAGCCCCAGCATTTT	CASNTDFRQPQHF
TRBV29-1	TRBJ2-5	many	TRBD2	TGCAGCGTTGGAGGGACGGGAGGCAGTGAGACCCAGTACTTC	CSVGGTGGSETQYF
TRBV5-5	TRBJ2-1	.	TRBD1	TGTGCCAGCAGCCCGGGACAGAGTCTCTACAATGAGCAGTTCTTC	CASSPGQSLYNEQFF
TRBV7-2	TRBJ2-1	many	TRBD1	TGTGCCAGCAGATGGGACAGGGGAGTCAATGAGCAGTTCTTC	CASRWDRGVNEQFF
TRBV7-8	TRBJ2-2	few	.	TGTGCCAGCAGCCCCCTTGATACGTTATTCGGCACCGGGGAGCTGTTTTTT	CASSPLDTLFGTGELFF
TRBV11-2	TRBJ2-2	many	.	TGTGCCAGCAGCTTAGTGACAGACGGGGAGCTGTTTTTT	CASSLVTDGELFF
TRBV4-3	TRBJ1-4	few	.	TGCGCCAGCAGCCGTTCAACTAATGAAAAACTGTTTTTT	CASSRSTNEKLFF
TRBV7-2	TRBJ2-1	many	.	TGTGCCAGCAGCCTCGGGGCGGGCTCCTACAATGAGCAGTTCTTC	CASSLGAGSYNEQFF
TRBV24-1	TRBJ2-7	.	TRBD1	TGTGCCACCAGTGATACCGGGACAGGGGGCCTCGAGCAGTACTTC	CATSDTGTGGLEQYF
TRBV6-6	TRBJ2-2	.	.	TGTGCCAGCAGTTACCCTGTTATGACCGGGGAGCTGTTTTTT	CASSYPVMTGELFF
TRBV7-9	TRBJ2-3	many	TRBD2	TGTGCCAGCAGCGAGCTAGCGGGGGCCACAGATACGCAGTATTTT	CASSELAGATDTQYF
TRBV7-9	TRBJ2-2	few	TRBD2	TGTGCCAGCAGCTTATCGGGAGGCGGGGAGCTGTTTTTT	CASSLSGGGELFF
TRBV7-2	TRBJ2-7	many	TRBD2	TGTGCCAGCAGCGCGCCGTTTAGCGGGGGGGCCTACGAGCAGTACTTC	CASSAPFSGGAYEQYF
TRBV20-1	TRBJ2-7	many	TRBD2	TGCAGTGCTAGAGATATAAGCGGGGGGACAGCGACCTACGAGCAGTACTTC	CSARDISGGTATYEQYF
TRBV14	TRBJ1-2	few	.	TGTGCCAGCAGCCAAGATACACTCAGGGCCGTCTATGGCTACACCTTC	CASSQDTLRAVYGYTF
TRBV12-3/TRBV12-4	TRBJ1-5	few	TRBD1	TGTGCCAGCAGTTTGACAGGGGGGGGTCAGCCCCAGCATTTT	CASSLTGGGQPQHF